This passage covers 22 T cell receptor beta chains from one sample sequenced in a study of identical twins. MiXCR, applied by TCRdb to the 5' RACE reads, yields one record per CDR3 protein. The profile shows about 890,000 distinct CDR3 sequences, approximately 13% of them singletons. These data also formed part of another study, on yellow fever vaccine responses in identical twins.

Sequencing input: PBMCs. The receptors here all came from a young woman in good health.

In this sample, this clonotype turned up a few times. The chain carries TRBV11-2 and TRBJ2-1, with no clear D. CDR1 is SGHAT and CDR2 is FQNNGV in the germline V gene. The V end was cut by 0 bases, the J end by 9 bases, with 9 bases between. This CDR3 spans 13 amino acids. The CDR3 nucleotides read TGTGCCAGCAGCTTAGACGTCAGTAGTGAGCAGTTCTTC. Residues: CASSLDVSSEQFF.

The V gene is TRBV12-3 or TRBV12-4, the J gene TRBJ1-1; 9 bases are shared with TRBD1. CDR3 length equals 15 residues. The ends lost 6 bases at V and 4 bases at J; junction bases unmatched: 9. In DNA form, the CDR3 reads TGTGCCAGCAGCCCACAGGGGGCTATAGGCACTGAAGCTTTCTTT. Encoded protein: CASSPQGAIGTEAFF.

This clonotype was recorded once. The CDR3 protein is CASSLGPPGLAGVDEQFF. The CDR3 bases are TGTGCCAGCAGCTTAGGCCCCCCGGGACTAGCGGGAGTGGATGAGCAGTTCTTC. This chain uses TRBV7-3 with TRBJ2-1; 14 nucleotides line up with TRBD2. Looked up from germline, CDR1 is SGHTA and CDR2 is FQGTGA. This CDR3 has 18 residues. The V segment lost 2 bases and the J segment 8 bases; nucleotides outside the gene matches: 11.

This clonotype has only a few counts. V usage is TRBV9 and J usage is TRBJ2-3; 8 bases are shared with TRBD2. J lost 2 bases, V lost 0 bases, and 5 bases had no gene match. The CDR3 length is 16 residues. The germline V gene encodes CDR1 SGDLS and CDR2 YYNGEE. The CDR3 coding sequence is TGTGCCAGCAGCGTAGGGGTTAGCGGGATCACAGATACGCAGTATTTT. This codes for CASSVGVSGITDTQYF.

This chain joins TRBV4-2 and TRBJ2-3; no firm D call. Trimming removed 1 base from V and 10 bases from J, with 6 bases in between. The CDR3 extends over 11 amino acids. Germline CDR1 is LGHNA and CDR2 is YNFKEQ. In DNA, the CDR3 is TGTGCCAGCAGCCAAGGTTCCGCGCAGTATTTT. The encoded protein is CASSQGSAQYF.

This clonotype has a handful of counts. J is TRBJ2-7 and V is TRBV21-1. TRBV21-1 is noted as a pseudogene. The CDR3 extends over 15 amino acids. CDR3 residues: CASRLKLRFAYEQYV. CDR3 DNA: TGTGCCAGCAGACTAAAGCTGAGGTTTGCCTACGAGCAGTACGTC.

Remarks on this clonotype: The junction departs from the called germline gene at one end, perhaps through a read error. The V and J genes are TRBV28 and TRBJ2-1; perhaps D is TRBD1 or TRBD2 (5 bases each). In germline, CDR1 is MDHEN, CDR2 SYDVKM. CDR3 size: 9 residues. CDR3 nucleotides: TGTGCCAGCAGTCCGGGGCCCGGGTTC. Its protein product is CASSPGPGF.

The rearrangement uses TRBV6-1 and TRBJ2-2; no firm D call. The CDR3 is made up of 13 amino acids. Germline loops: CDR1 MNHNS, CDR2 SASEGT. V was pared by 2 bases and J by 7 bases, with 8 bases between. The CDR3: CASSEWLGGELFF. CDR3 nucleotides: TGTGCCAGCAGTGAATGGCTGGGCGGGGAGCTGTTTTTT.

This clonotype was detected ten times or more. The chain uses TRBV12-3 or TRBV12-4 and TRBJ1-6; D gene uncertain. The V gene lost 3 bases and the J gene lost 4 bases, with 10 bases spanning the gap. CDR3 size: 15 residues. CDR3 in amino acids: CASSFSSPYNSPLHF. DNA for the CDR3: TGTGCCAGCAGTTTCTCGTCACCTTATAATTCACCCCTCCACTTT.

The V and J genes are TRBV3-1 and TRBJ2-2; D is uncertain. Germline values: CDR1 LGHDT, CDR2 YNNKEL (reference sequence). V shed 0 bases and J shed 3 bases, with 11 bases lying between them. The CDR3 has 16 amino acids. The CDR3 loop reads CASSQDTRGHTGELFF. DNA of the CDR3: TGTGCCAGCAGCCAAGATACGAGAGGTCACACCGGGGAGCTGTTTTTT. Supplemented by reference TRBV3-1 and TRBJ2-2, the full variable domain reads DTAVSQTPKYLVTQMGNDKSIKCEQNLGHDTMYWYKQDSKKFLKIMFSYNNKELIINETVPNRFSPKSPDKAHLNLHINSLELGDSAVYFCASSQDTRGHTGELFFGEGSRLTVL.

A note on this clonotype: A read error may produce the germline difference seen at one junction end. The chain couples TRBV10-1 to TRBJ2-3, with 9 bases that match TRBD2. The CDR3 extends over 14 amino acids. Per the germline V gene, CDR1 is WNHNN and CDR2 is SYGVQD (reference sequence). The CDR3 DNA follows: TGCGCCACCAGTAGCGGGGGATACACAGATACGCAGTATTTT. It encodes CATSSGGYTDTQYF.

The chain has TRBV11-2 and TRBJ1-1, with D perhaps TRBD1 (5 bases). This CDR3 is built from 16 residues. Germline V CDR1 and CDR2: SGHAT, FQNNGV. Trimming cost V 4 bases and J 4 bases, with 19 bases left between them. The CDR3 nucleotides are TGTGCCAGCAGCTCCGGGACCGGACCGGGAACCACTGAAGCTTTCTTT. Translated: CASSSGTGPGTTEAFF.

The chain joins TRBV29-1 to TRBJ1-1; 7 nucleotides line up with TRBD1. The germline CDR1 and CDR2 sequences are SQVTM and ANQGSEA. Trimming cost V 1 base and J 1 base; bases outside gene matches: 6. CDR3 size: 15 residues. As DNA, the CDR3 is TGCAGCGTTGAAGTAGGGGACAGATCGAACACTGAAGCTTTCTTT. It yields the protein CSVEVGDRSNTEAFF. Together with reference TRBV29-1 and TRBJ1-1, the CDR3 gives the full variable domain: SAVISQKPSRDICQRGTSLTIQCQVDSQVTMMFWYRQQPGQSLTLIATANQGSEATYESGFVIDKFPISRPNLTFSTLTVSNMSPEDSSIYLCSVEVGDRSNTEAFFGQGTRLTVV.

The CDR3 spells CAISESLEGVYNEQFF. In DNA, the CDR3 is TGTGCCATCAGTGAGTCGCTGGAGGGGGTGTACAATGAGCAGTTCTTC. The gene calls are TRBV10-3 and TRBJ2-1; TRBD1 or TRBD2 may be the D gene (6 bases each). CDR1 and CDR2 (germline): ENHRY, SYGVKD. V lost 0 bases and J lost 4, with 13 bases in between. The CDR3 loop spans 16 amino acids.

V gene TRBV6-2 or TRBV6-3 combines with J gene TRBJ2-1, with TRBD2 identical over 14 bases. Germline CDR1 is MNHEY and CDR2 is SVGEGT. This CDR3 region has 15 residues. J was trimmed by 8 bases and V by 6 bases; bases with no gene match: 6. CDR3 sequence (DNA): TGTGCCAGCAGAACCGGGACTAGCGGGAGTCATGAGCAGTTCTTC. Residues: CASRTGTSGSHEQFF.

The V call is TRBV4-1, the J call TRBJ1-3; TRBD1 is a possible D gene (6 bases). The germline V gene encodes CDR1 MGHRA and CDR2 YSYEKL. The CDR3 runs 18 residues. V dropped 0 bases and J dropped 4 bases, with 19 bases sitting between them. The CDR3 DNA is TGCGCCAGCAGCCAAGATCCCCCTCAGGGGAAACCGGGAAACACCATATATTTT. Translating it yields CASSQDPPQGKPGNTIYF.

The V gene is TRBV7-6, the J gene TRBJ2-7; D perhaps matches TRBD2 (6 bases). V gave up 5 bases and J gave up 7 bases, with 15 bases separating them. From germline, CDR1 is SGHVS and CDR2 FNYEAQ. This CDR3 spans 13 amino acids. The CDR3 protein is CASSGRDSREQYF. CDR3 DNA sequence: TGTGCCAGCAGCGGCAGGGACTCCCGGGAGCAGTACTTC.

The chain links TRBV3-1 to TRBJ2-3, with 7 bases matching TRBD2. Germline-derived CDR1 and CDR2 are LGHDT and YNNKEL (reference sequence). There are 16 residues in the CDR3. V lost 0 bases and J lost 1; bases outside the gene matches: 4. CDR3 protein: CASSQDTLAGTDTQYF. The CDR3 DNA sequence: TGTGCCAGCAGCCAAGATACGCTAGCGGGCACAGATACGCAGTATTTT.

The V and J genes are TRBV10-1 and TRBJ2-7, with TRBD2 matching 7 bases. The CDR3 has 14 amino acids. Germline V gene sequence: CDR1 WNHNN, CDR2 SYGVQD (reference sequence). V trimming: 5 bases; J trimming: 5 bases; junction bases outside the gene matches: 9. CDR3 coding DNA: TGCGCCAGCAGTCCCACGGGACTACTAGACGAGCAGTACTTC. Translation gives CASSPTGLLDEQYF.

This clonotype was picked up a small number of times. The V gene is TRBV23-1, the J gene TRBJ2-3; no clear D. TRBV23-1 is flagged as an ORF with uncertain function. CDR3 length: 16 amino acids. V was trimmed by 2 bases and J by 5 bases, leaving 17 bases between them. The CDR3 protein is CASSQPSGRIGDTQYF. In DNA form, the CDR3 reads TGCGCCAGCAGTCAACCCTCGGGCAGGATTGGAGATACGCAGTATTTT.

This clonotype was seen more than once but under ten times. The chain uses TRBV27 and TRBJ1-1; 8 bases align to TRBD1. Germline V lookup: CDR1 MNHEY, CDR2 SMNVEV (reference sequence). The CDR3 runs 15 residues. Trimming took 6 bases from V and 3 from J; bases not matched to a gene: 9. This CDR3 reads CASRPRQGLDTEAFF. The CDR3 nucleotides are TGTGCCAGCAGGCCCAGACAGGGGTTGGACACTGAAGCTTTCTTT.

This chain connects TRBV5-1 to TRBJ2-5; D uncertain. Trimming left V 4 bases short and J 1 base short, with 8 bases between. Germline-derived CDR1 and CDR2 are SGHRS and YFSETQ. The CDR3 consists of 13 residues. The CDR3 bases are TGCGCCAGCAGCCCGCAGATCCAAGAGACCCAGTACTTC. Protein product: CASSPQIQETQYF.